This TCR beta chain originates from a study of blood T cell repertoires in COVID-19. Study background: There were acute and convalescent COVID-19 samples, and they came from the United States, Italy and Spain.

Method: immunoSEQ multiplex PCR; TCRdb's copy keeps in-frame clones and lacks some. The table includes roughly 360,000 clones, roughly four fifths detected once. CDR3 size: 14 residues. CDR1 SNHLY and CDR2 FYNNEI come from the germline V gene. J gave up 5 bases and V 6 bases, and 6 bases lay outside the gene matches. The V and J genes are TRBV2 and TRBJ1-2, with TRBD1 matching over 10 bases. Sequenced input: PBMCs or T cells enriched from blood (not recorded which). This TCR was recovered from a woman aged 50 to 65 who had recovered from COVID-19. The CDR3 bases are TGTGCCAGCAGGACAGGGGGCGGGTGGTATGGCTACACCTTC. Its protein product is CASRTGGGWYGYTF.